The clone carrying this T cell receptor beta chain was recorded a few times. MiXCR, applied by TCRdb to the RT-PCR reads, yields one record per CDR3 protein. This sample has under 200,000 distinct CDR3 sequences, with about a quarter found just once. The V end lost 6 bases, the J end lost 2 bases, and 13 bases lay between the germline ends. There are 13 residues in the CDR3. CDR1 and CDR2 from the germline V gene are DFQATT and SNEGSKA (reference sequence). This entry is derived from a study of patients and donors after allogeneic stem cell transplantation. The chain couples TRBV20-1 to TRBJ1-2, with D perhaps matching TRBD1 (5 bases). The sequence was obtained from a human donor who was either an allogeneic HSCT recipient or a stem cell or donor lymphocyte infusion donor (not recorded which). It is not recorded whose cells these are; they may come from a transplant donor. Sequencing used blood, either unsorted or a sorted T cell fraction (not recorded which). The CDR3 DNA is TGCAGTGCAGCCCGCGGGGCGAACTATGGCTACACCTTC. It yields the protein CSAARGANYGYTF.